This T cell receptor beta chain was profiled in a study of T cells expressing NK-cell markers. In the study overall: Source material for TCR beta repertoires consisted of sorted CD3+CD56+NKG2C+, CD3+CD56+NKG2C- and CD3+CD56-NKG2C+ T cells. Study-wide findings and caveats: Expanded NKG2C+ T cell clones were not confirmed as HCMV-specific.

TCRdb re-called the 5' RACE reads; one entry per CDR3 protein, DNA not given. The table gives fewer than 550,000 distinct CDR3 sequences; the top ten clones make up 1.4% of it. As to this clonotype: Antigen specificity is unknown.

The germline V gene has CDR1 DFQATT and CDR2 SNEGSKA (reference sequence). The CDR3 runs to 15 residues. The gene calls are TRBV20-1 and TRBJ1-5; lacking DNA, the TRBD1 call made by TCRdb goes unchecked. The receptor comes from a woman aged 45-60 years in good health. Sequenced sample: blood T cells: a sorted CD56 or NKG2C T cell subset, CD4+ or CD8+ T cells, or bulk PBMC T cells (not recorded which). CDR3 protein: CSARDPPRLDQPQHF.